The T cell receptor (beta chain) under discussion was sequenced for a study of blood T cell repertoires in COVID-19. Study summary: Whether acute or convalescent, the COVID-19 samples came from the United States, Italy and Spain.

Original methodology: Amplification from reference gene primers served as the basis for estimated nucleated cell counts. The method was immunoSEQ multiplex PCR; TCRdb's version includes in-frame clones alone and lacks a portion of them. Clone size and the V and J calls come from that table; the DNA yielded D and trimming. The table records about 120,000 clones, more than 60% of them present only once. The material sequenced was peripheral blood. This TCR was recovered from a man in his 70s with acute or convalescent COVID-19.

The CDR3 is CASSPGQGYEQYF. CDR3 DNA sequence: TGTGCCAGCAGCCCGGGACAGGGCTACGAGCAGTACTTC. The chain is built from TRBV11-1 and TRBJ2-7; 9 bases align to TRBD1. CDR1 and CDR2 from the germline V gene are SGHAT and FQDESV (reference sequence). The CDR3 is 13 residues long. With 5 bases clipped from V and 3 bases from J, the junction kept 2 bases outside the gene matches.